What follows are 5 T cell receptor beta chains derived from one specimen sequenced in a study of blood T cells in healthy people across ages. The second PCR ran roughly 6 to 11 cycles with a sample-barcoded 5' primer and J-beta primers. TCRdb reanalysed the 5' RACE reads using MiXCR and keeps one entry per CDR3 protein. The data contain 850,000 to 1,000,000 distinct CDR3 sequences, about 51% of them singletons. Sequencing was done on a sample of blood. Receptor source: a woman aged 55-75 years in good health.

V gene TRBV5-1 combines with J gene TRBJ2-3; TRBD1 agrees at 7 bases. V lost 1 base, J lost 4 bases, and 3 bases stayed unmatched. The CDR3 has 14 residues. Germline V CDR1 and CDR2: SGHRS, YFSETQ. CDR3 residues: CASSLNRGADTQYF. The CDR3 nucleotides read TGCGCCAGCAGCTTGAACAGGGGAGCAGATACGCAGTATTTT. The full variable domain, completed using reference TRBV5-1 and TRBJ2-3, is KAGVTQTPRYLIKTRGQQVTLSCSPISGHRSVSWYQQTPGQGLQFLFEYFSETQRNKGNFPGRFSGRQFSNSRSEMNVSTLELGDSALYLCASSLNRGADTQYFGPGTRLTVL.

This chain connects TRBV7-2 to TRBJ2-5; 7 nucleotides align to TRBD2. The germline gives CDR1 SGHTA, CDR2 FQGNSA. This CDR3 is built from 14 residues. Unmatched junction bases numbered 2, after V lost 1 base and J lost 3 bases. For the CDR3, the DNA is TGTGCCAGCAGCTTAGGGGACTACGAAGAGACCCAGTACTTC. Amino acid sequence: CASSLGDYEETQYF.

This clonotype was observed a few times. The J gene is TRBJ2-7, the V gene TRBV4-3, with a tentative D call TRBD2 (6 bases). Germline CDR1 reads LGHNA; CDR2 reads YSLEER. This CDR3 spans 15 amino acids. The V gene lost 8 bases and the J gene lost 4 bases, with 21 bases spanning the gap. Here the CDR3 reads CASSPWTGAGYEQYF. As DNA, the CDR3 is TGCGCCAGCTCCCCCTGGACGGGAGCCGGATACGAGCAGTACTTC.

The rearrangement uses TRBV5-1 and TRBJ2-7, with no clear D. This CDR3 comprises 14 residues. CDR1 and CDR2 (germline): SGHRS, YFSETQ. V gave up 0 bases and J gave up 7 bases, with 14 bases separating them. In nucleotides, the CDR3 is TGCGCCAGCAGCTTGGGGCCCCAGGTGGGGGAGCAGTACTTC. Translated, it gives CASSLGPQVGEQYF.

This chain joins TRBV6-5 and TRBJ2-7; TRBD1 matches at 9 bases. With 7 bases clipped from V and 9 bases from J, the junction kept 16 bases outside the gene matches. The germline CDR1 and CDR2 sequences are MNHEY and SVGAGI. This CDR3 region has 15 residues. CDR3 residues: CASTDPGQGITGQYF. CDR3 bases: TGTGCCAGCACTGATCCGGGACAGGGAATTACAGGGCAGTACTTC.